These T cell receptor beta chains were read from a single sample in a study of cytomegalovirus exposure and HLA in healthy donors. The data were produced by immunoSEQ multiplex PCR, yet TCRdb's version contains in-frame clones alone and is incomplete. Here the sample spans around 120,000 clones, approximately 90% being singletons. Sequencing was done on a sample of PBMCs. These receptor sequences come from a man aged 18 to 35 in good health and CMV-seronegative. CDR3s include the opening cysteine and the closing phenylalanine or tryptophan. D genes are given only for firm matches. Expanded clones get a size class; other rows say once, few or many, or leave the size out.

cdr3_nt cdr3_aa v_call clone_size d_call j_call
TGTGCCAGCAGCCCCGACAAAAACTATGGCTACACCTTC CASSPDKNYGYTF TRBV5-4 - - TRBJ1-2
TGTGCCAGCAGCCCAGGACAGGGGTCGGACACTGAAGCTTTCTTT CASSPGQGSDTEAFF TRBV9 once TRBD1 TRBJ1-1
TGTGCCAGCAGCGAACCTAGCTATTCGACCTACGAGCAGTACTTC CASSEPSYSTYEQYF TRBV11-2 - - TRBJ2-7
TGTGCCAGCTCTCAGAATAGCGTTAATAATGAAAAACTGTTTTTT CASSQNSVNNEKLFF TRBV2 - - TRBJ1-4
TGTGCCAGCAGTTACTTGACTAGCGGGGGGCAAATAGAGCAGTTCTTC CASSYLTSGGQIEQFF TRBV6-5 once TRBD2 TRBJ2-1
TGTGCCAGCAGTCGGTCCGCCGGACAGGGCGGCTATGGCTACACCTTC CASSRSAGQGGYGYTF TRBV6-6 few TRBD1 TRBJ1-2
TGTGCCAGCAGATCCTTCCTCCGGGACAGGGTTAACTATGGCTACACCTTC CASRSFLRDRVNYGYTF TRBV27 - TRBD1 TRBJ1-2
TGTGCCAGCAGTGACCGACTAGCGGGGGGGCATGAGCAGTTCTTC CASSDRLAGGHEQFF TRBV6-4 - TRBD2 TRBJ2-1
TGCAGCGTTAAGATAGCTTCGGGCACAGATACGCAGTATTTT CSVKIASGTDTQYF TRBV29-1 - - TRBJ2-3
TGTGCCAGCAGTTTTCGCAACTCACGCTACGAGCAGTACTTC CASSFRNSRYEQYF TRBV28 - - TRBJ2-7
TGTGCCAGTACCCCGGGACTCCGGAACCACGAGCAGTACTTC CASTPGLRNHEQYF TRBV19 - - TRBJ2-7
TGTGCCAGCAGCCAAGACCATACAGACTCCTACAATGAGCAGTTCTTC CASSQDHTDSYNEQFF TRBV14 many - TRBJ2-1
TGTGCCAGCAGTTTGGACAGGTCTTTAAATCGCTACACCTTC CASSLDRSLNRYTF TRBV28 - TRBD1 TRBJ1-2
TGTGCCAGCAGCTTCGAACCCCGACTCAACGACCAAGAGACCCAGTACTTC CASSFEPRLNDQETQYF TRBV11-2 - - TRBJ2-5
TGTGCACTCCCCTCGACAGGAAGCTATGGCTACACCTTC CALPSTGSYGYTF TRBV30 - - TRBJ1-2
TGTGCCACAACCGCCGGGGGGTATTCCTACGAGCAGTACTTC CATTAGGYSYEQYF TRBV7-9 - TRBD2 TRBJ2-7
TGCGCCAGCAGCCACCGACAGGGGACGTACGAGCAGTACTTC CASSHRQGTYEQYF TRBV5-1 - TRBD1 TRBJ2-7
TGTGCCAGCAGTTCTCAGACAGGGTTCGAATTGTACACTGAAGCTTTCTTT CASSSQTGFELYTEAFF TRBV27 - TRBD1 TRBJ1-1
TGTGCCAGCAGACCCCGACAGATAGCAAAATACGAGCAGTACTTC CASRPRQIAKYEQYF TRBV2 few - TRBJ2-7
TGTGCCAGCAGCTTAGTCCCAGGAAGTAATGAAAAACTGTTTTTT CASSLVPGSNEKLFF TRBV7-9 - - TRBJ1-4
TGTGCCAGCAGTTACGGGGTAGCGGGGGGCTCCAATGAGCAGTTCTTC CASSYGVAGGSNEQFF TRBV6-5 - TRBD2 TRBJ2-1
TGTGCCAGCAGCTTAGGTAGGGGGCAGTATCAGCCCCAGCATTTT CASSLGRGQYQPQHF TRBV7-9 - TRBD1 TRBJ1-5
TGTGCCAGCAGCTTAGCGGAAGGCGGCTACGAGCAGTACTTC CASSLAEGGYEQYF TRBV7-9 - - TRBJ2-7
TGTGCCAGCAGGGGGGCAAGCTATGGCTACACCTTC CASRGASYGYTF TRBV27 - - TRBJ1-2
TGTGCCAGCAGCGCGTCGGGACTAGCGGGACGAGAGCAGTTCTTC CASSASGLAGREQFF TRBV9 - TRBD2 TRBJ2-1
TGTGCCAGCTCACCACCTTCCAAGAACACTGAAGCTTTCTTT CASSPPSKNTEAFF TRBV18 - - TRBJ1-1
TGTGCCAGCAGTACCAGACAGGGCTCCTACGAGCAGTACTTC CASSTRQGSYEQYF TRBV27 once TRBD1 TRBJ2-7
TGTGCCAGCAGAAACCCCGGGACAGGGCCTGGCTATGGCTACACCTTC CASRNPGTGPGYGYTF TRBV5-4 - TRBD1 TRBJ1-2
TGTGCCAGCAGCTTCCCCGCAGGGGGCGCGACCGGGGAGCTGTTTTTT CASSFPAGGATGELFF TRBV6-6 - TRBD1 TRBJ2-2
TGTGCCAGCAACAATTTACAGGTCAACTATGGCTACACCTTC CASNNLQVNYGYTF TRBV28 once - TRBJ1-2
TGTGCCAGCTCACCGAACAGGGGGTCATCCTACAATGAGCAGTTCTTC CASSPNRGSSYNEQFF TRBV18 - TRBD1 TRBJ2-1
TGTGCCAGCAGCAAACTACAGGGGTCTGGTTATGGCTACACCTTC CASSKLQGSGYGYTF TRBV7-2 - TRBD1 TRBJ1-2
TGTGCCAGCAGCTCCCCGACACAGGGACCTTACGAGCAGTACTTC CASSSPTQGPYEQYF TRBV7-8 - - TRBJ2-7
TGTGCCAGCAGCGTAGATCTTCTTCGTCGTTCACCCCTCCACTTT CASSVDLLRRSPLHF TRBV9 - - TRBJ1-6
TGTGCCAGCAGTTTCTTTGAGTCGGGAAACACTGAAGCTTTCTTT CASSFFESGNTEAFF TRBV9 - - TRBJ1-1
TGCAGCGTTGAGCCCGAATTTACGGGGGTTGTGAATGAGCAGTTCTTC CSVEPEFTGVVNEQFF TRBV29-1 - - TRBJ2-1
TGTGCCAGCAGTGGTCATACAGTTTACGAGCAGTACTTC CASSGHTVYEQYF TRBV2 - - TRBJ2-7
TGTGCCAGCAGTCCTTCTGGGGCCAACCAAGAGACCCAGTACTTC CASSPSGANQETQYF TRBV28 - - TRBJ2-5
TGTGCCAGCAAAACTGGGACAGCGCTAGTCTATGGCTACACCTTC CASKTGTALVYGYTF TRBV5-4 - TRBD1 TRBJ1-2
TGTGCCAGCAGCATACGGACAGGTCGAACTGAAGCTTTCTTT CASSIRTGRTEAFF TRBV5-8 - TRBD1 TRBJ1-1
TGTGCCAGCAGCTTGGCGGGGAACTATGGCTACACCTTC CASSLAGNYGYTF TRBV5-6 - - TRBJ1-2
TGTGCCACCAGCAGAGTCCAATCCTCTCGGGAGCAGTACTTC CATSRVQSSREQYF TRBV15 - - TRBJ2-7
TGTGCCAGCTCACTTCAGGGGATAAACTACGAGCAGTACTTC CASSLQGINYEQYF TRBV18 - - TRBJ2-7
TGTGCCAGCAGCTTCGGGGCAGGGGTCATGAACACTGAAGCTTTCTTT CASSFGAGVMNTEAFF TRBV7-8 once - TRBJ1-1